Listed here are 30 T cell receptor beta chains from one sample, sequenced in a study of beta chain features in type 1 diabetes. Reverse transcription of all isolated RNA meant that expressed TCRB transcripts were sequenced. Some clones are missing from TCRdb's copy, which holds only in-frame ones; the method was immunoSEQ multiplex PCR. Of more than 550,000 clones in the sample, around 15% are singletons; the top ten hold 0.035% to 0.04%. These TCRs are of unknown antigen specificity. Notes on the study in general: Type 1 diabetes patients had TCRB CDR3s that were shorter (moderately but significantly so) in all four CD4+ subsets.

Input material: naive CD4+ T cells from blood. The source of these receptors is a man aged 18 to 30 with type 1 diabetes.

Only a few counts were recorded for this clone. The chain couples TRBV29-1 to TRBJ1-2, with a possible D match to TRBD1 (6 bases). Trimming cost V 4 bases and J 0 bases, with 9 bases left between them. CDR1 and CDR2 from the germline V gene are SQVTM and ANQGSEA. This CDR3 region has 13 residues. In DNA form, the CDR3 reads TGCAGCGTTGGGACAGCAGCTAACTATGGCTACACCTTC. Translated, it gives CSVGTAANYGYTF.

This clone was counted a few times. The chain couples TRBV5-1 to TRBJ2-3, with D tentatively TRBD1 or TRBD2 (6 bases each). Germline lookup yields CDR1 SGHRS and CDR2 YFSETQ. V lost 2 bases and J lost 0, with 10 bases in between. This CDR3 is built from 15 residues. CDR3 nucleotide sequence: TGCGCCAGCAGCTTCAGGGGACTTAGCACAGATACGCAGTATTTT. It yields the protein CASSFRGLSTDTQYF.

J is TRBJ2-5 and V is TRBV5-4; D not certain. The CDR3 loop spans 14 amino acids. V shed 6 bases and J shed 3 bases, with 15 bases lying between them. The germline gives CDR1 SGHNT, CDR2 YYREEE (reference sequence). This CDR3 is CASTLLNTKETQYF. CDR3 nucleotide sequence: TGTGCCAGCACTTTACTAAACACGAAAGAGACCCAGTACTTC.

This clone was seen a handful of times. This sample also contains other DNA sequences that code for the same CDR3. In nucleotides, the CDR3 is TGTGCCAGCTCACCATACGGCAGCTACGAGCAGTACTTC. Translating gives CASSPYGSYEQYF. The chain is built from TRBV18 and TRBJ2-7; D gene uncertain. In germline, CDR1 is KGHSH, CDR2 LQKENI. Trimming removed 2 bases at V and 3 bases at J, with 8 bases between. This CDR3 has 13 amino acids.

V is TRBV2 and J is TRBJ2-1; 9 nucleotides agree with TRBD2. CDR3 length: 16 residues. J was trimmed by 5 bases and V by 3 bases; bases with no gene match: 8. Looked up from germline, CDR1 is SNHLY and CDR2 is FYNNEI. The CDR3 region is CASSEEGLADNNEQFF. Written as DNA, the CDR3 is TGTGCCAGCAGTGAGGAGGGACTAGCCGACAACAATGAGCAGTTCTTC.

Details on this clone: Other DNA sequences in the same sample also yield this CDR3. The chain has TRBV7-9 and TRBJ2-5, with D hard to call. CDR3 length: 15 amino acids. The V end was cut by 1 base, the J end by 5 bases, with 14 bases between. Germline CDR1 reads SEHNR; CDR2 reads FQNEAQ (reference sequence). CDR3: CASSLGGVRTETQYF. The CDR3 coding sequence is TGTGCCAGCAGCTTAGGCGGTGTCCGAACGGAGACCCAGTACTTC.

The rearrangement uses TRBV4-1 and TRBJ2-5; D remains ambiguous. Deletions cut 4 bases from V and 5 bases from J, with 20 bases between. The CDR3 consists of 16 residues. Germline V gives CDR1 MGHRA, CDR2 YSYEKL. The CDR3 sequence: CASSPSPATGGETQYF. CDR3 sequence (DNA): TGCGCCAGCAGCCCATCTCCCGCTACTGGTGGGGAGACCCAGTACTTC.

This clone was seen more than once but under ten times. This chain uses TRBV25-1 with TRBJ1-4, with D unclear. The CDR3 length is 12 residues. V was pared by 4 bases and J by 8 bases, with 8 bases between. The germline gives CDR1 MGHDK, CDR2 SYGVNS. CDR3 sequence (DNA): TGTGCCAGCAGTGGTATCGGGGAAAAACTGTTTTTT. It translates to CASSGIGEKLFF.

The V and J genes are TRBV6-6 and TRBJ1-2, with D perhaps TRBD1 (5 bases). The CDR3 contains 16 residues. With 7 bases removed from V and 3 bases from J, the gap between germline ends came to 21 bases. CDR1 is MNHNY and CDR2 is SVGAGI in the germline V gene (reference sequence). The CDR3 coding sequence is TGTGCCAGCACCCTGAAGACGGGGGTCGGCGACTATGGCTACACCTTC. It translates to CASTLKTGVGDYGYTF.

V usage is TRBV4-3 and J usage is TRBJ1-5, with D maybe TRBD1 (5 bases). From germline, CDR1 is LGHNA and CDR2 YSLEER. The V end was cut by 0 bases, the J end by 7 bases, with 10 bases between. The CDR3 totals 14 residues. CDR3 bases: TGCGCCAGCAGCCAAGATGTACAGGCCCAGCCCCAGCATTTT. It is translated as CASSQDVQAQPQHF.

This clone was seen more than once but under ten times. The J gene is TRBJ1-5, the V gene TRBV5-1, with TRBD1 as a possible D gene (5 bases). Germline V gene lookup returns CDR1 SGHRS and CDR2 YFSETQ. The CDR3 is made up of 14 amino acids. Deletions cut 4 bases from V and 3 bases from J, with 11 bases between. DNA of the CDR3: TGCGCCAGCAGCCCCCAGGGTCCCAATCAGCCCCAGCATTTT. It yields the protein CASSPQGPNQPQHF.

V and J are TRBV28 and TRBJ2-5; TRBD2 matches 8 bases. Germline-derived CDR1 and CDR2 are MDHEN and SYDVKM. Germline trimming cut 4 bases from V and 3 bases from J; bases unmatched to any gene: 4. The CDR3 has 14 amino acids. In DNA form, the CDR3 reads TGTGCCAGCAGTTATAGCGGGGCGGAAGAGACCCAGTACTTC. Translation gives CASSYSGAEETQYF.

This chain connects TRBV21-1 to TRBJ1-1. TRBV21-1 is given as a pseudogene. There are 17 residues in the CDR3. CDR3 coding DNA: TGTGCCAGCAGCAATCTGGAGTGCAACACTTTGAACACTGAAGCTTTCTTT. As protein: CASSNLECNTLNTEAFF.

This sequence joins TRBV6-5 and TRBJ1-2; tentatively, D is TRBD1 (6 bases). The CDR3 has 14 residues. Germline loops: CDR1 MNHEY, CDR2 SVGAGI. V lost 7 bases to trimming and J lost 0 bases, with 12 bases between them. The CDR3 DNA sequence: TGTGCCAGCAATGTACGACAGGCTAACTATGGCTACACCTTC. The encoded protein is CASNVRQANYGYTF.

This clone was counted only a few times. The chain is built from TRBV7-9 and TRBJ2-2; a weak D match, TRBD1 (6 bases). Germline CDR1 is SEHNR and CDR2 is FQNEAQ (reference sequence). V gave up 3 bases and J gave up 1 base, with 12 bases separating them. The CDR3 has 16 residues. The CDR3 spells CASSFPGQKNTGELFF. The CDR3 DNA reads as TGTGCCAGCAGCTTTCCGGGACAAAAGAACACCGGGGAGCTGTTTTTT.

This clone was found a few times. The chain has TRBV7-6 and TRBJ2-7; a possible D gene is TRBD2 (6 bases). Trimming removed 2 bases from V and 2 bases from J, with 10 bases in between. Germline V CDR1 and CDR2: SGHVS, FNYEAQ. CDR3 size: 14 residues. The CDR3, as DNA: TGTGCCAGCAGCTTAACGGAGGGGCCCTACGAGCAGTACTTC. It encodes CASSLTEGPYEQYF.

This chain connects TRBV5-4 to TRBJ2-7; tentatively, D is TRBD2 (5 bases). V shed 3 bases and J shed 3 bases, with 16 bases lying between them. This CDR3 is built from 15 residues. The V gene's germline CDR1 is SGHNT and CDR2 YYREEE (reference sequence). The CDR3 DNA sequence: TGTGCCAGCAGCTCTCCGGGATTAGGGCTCTACGAGCAGTACTTC. Its translation is CASSSPGLGLYEQYF.

This clone was seen a few times. The chain uses TRBV5-4 and TRBJ1-3; TRBD1 is a possible D gene (5 bases). CDR1 and CDR2 (germline): SGHNT, YYREEE (reference sequence). The CDR3 sequence is 17 residues long. Trimming pared 3 bases from V and 0 bases from J, leaving 16 bases between. In nucleotides, the CDR3 is TGTGCCAGCAGCTCAGGGTGGGGAGCCCGCTCTGGAAACACCATATATTTT. This gives the protein CASSSGWGARSGNTIYF.

The gene calls are TRBV25-1 and TRBJ1-1; 11 nucleotides agree with TRBD1. CDR3 length: 15 amino acids. V lost 3 bases to trimming and J lost 3 bases; unmatched junction nucleotides: 3. In germline, CDR1 is MGHDK, CDR2 SYGVNS. CDR3 region: CASSDPGQGDTEAFF. The CDR3 DNA sequence: TGTGCCAGCAGTGACCCGGGACAGGGGGACACTGAAGCTTTCTTT.

The V and J genes are TRBV7-9 and TRBJ2-1; a weak D match, TRBD2 (5 bases). Germline loops: CDR1 SEHNR, CDR2 FQNEAQ (reference sequence). CDR3 length: 16 amino acids. V was clipped by 1 base and J by 2 bases, with 12 bases between them. This CDR3 reads CASSLGTFLTYNEQFF. CDR3 nucleotides: TGTGCCAGCAGCTTAGGGACTTTCCTTACCTACAATGAGCAGTTCTTC.

This clone showed up just a few times. CDR3 nucleotide sequence: TGCAGCGTAGTACCACAGCTCTCTGGAAACACCATATATTTT. Encoded protein: CSVVPQLSGNTIYF. The chain uses TRBV29-1 and TRBJ1-3; D is unresolved. The germline V gene encodes CDR1 SQVTM and CDR2 ANQGSEA. CDR3 length: 14 amino acids. Trimming pared 6 bases from V and 0 bases from J, leaving 12 bases between.

The V and J genes are TRBV7-2 and TRBJ1-5, with a weak D call TRBD1 (5 bases). The CDR3 is 15 amino acids. Germline CDR1 and CDR2: SGHTA and FQGNSA. Trimming took off 3 bases at V and 5 bases at J, with 14 bases between the two ends. For the CDR3, the DNA is TGTGCCAGCAGCTTCTCCGGGACCTCCCATCAGCCCCAGCATTTT. Translated: CASSFSGTSHQPQHF. The whole variable domain, filled in from reference TRBV7-2 and TRBJ1-5, reads GAGVSQSPSNKVTEKGKDVELRCDPISGHTALYWYRQSLGQGLEFLIYFQGNSAPDKSGLPSDRFSAERTGGSVSTLTIQRTQQEDSAVYLCASSFSGTSHQPQHFGDGTRLSIL.

This clone occurred a few times. The gene calls are TRBV30 and TRBJ1-3; TRBD1 is a possible D gene (5 bases). Germline V CDR1 and CDR2: GTSNPN, SVGIG (reference sequence). V was shortened by 5 bases and J by 8 bases, with 19 bases between the two germline ends. CDR3 length equals 14 residues. CDR3 region: CAWSDRGRRDTIYF. The CDR3 region has the DNA TGTGCCTGGTCCGACCGGGGCCGGAGGGACACCATATATTTT. The full variable domain, its missing parts supplied by reference TRBV30 and TRBJ1-3, is SQTIHQWPATLVQPVGSPLSLECTVEGTSNPNLYWYRQAAGRGLQLLFYSVGIGQISSEVPQNLSASRPQDRQFILSSKKLLLSDSGFYLCAWSDRGRRDTIYFGEGSWLTVV.

This clone came up a few times. V gene TRBV2 combines with J gene TRBJ2-7, with unresolved D. Germline V gives CDR1 SNHLY, CDR2 FYNNEI. This CDR3 contains 13 residues. Trimming took off 4 bases at V and 5 bases at J, with 12 bases between the two ends. The CDR3, as DNA: TGTGCCAGCAGTGGGACCTCGGGCGACGAGCAGTACTTC. This encodes CASSGTSGDEQYF. Filled out from reference TRBV2 and TRBJ2-7, the complete variable domain reads EPEVTQTPSHQVTQMGQEVILRCVPISNHLYFYWYRQILGQKVEFLVSFYNNEISEKSEIFDDQFSVERPDGSNFTLKIRSTKLEDSAMYFCASSGTSGDEQYFGPGTRLTVT.

This clone showed up just a few times. The rearrangement uses TRBV27 and TRBJ2-3; weak D call: TRBD1 (6 bases). The CDR3 totals 15 residues. V lost 5 bases and J lost 1, with 13 bases in between. CDR1 MNHEY and CDR2 SMNVEV come from the germline V gene (reference sequence). The CDR3 coding sequence is TGTGCCAGCAGTCGTCAGGGGTTCGGCACAGATACGCAGTATTTT. Protein sequence: CASSRQGFGTDTQYF.

The chain couples TRBV2 to TRBJ2-1; D possibly matches TRBD1 or TRBD2 (6 bases each). V was trimmed by 6 bases and J by 8 bases, leaving 11 bases between them. This CDR3 region has 12 residues. Per germline, CDR1 SNHLY and CDR2 FYNNEI. The DNA of the CDR3 is TGTGCCAGCAGGGAGGGGGTCGATGAGCAGTTCTTC. It is translated as CASREGVDEQFF. The full variable domain, its missing parts supplied by reference TRBV2 and TRBJ2-1, is EPEVTQTPSHQVTQMGQEVILRCVPISNHLYFYWYRQILGQKVEFLVSFYNNEISEKSEIFDDQFSVERPDGSNFTLKIRSTKLEDSAMYFCASREGVDEQFFGPGTRLTVL.

The chain recombines TRBV5-1 with TRBJ2-2, with TRBD1 identical over 8 bases. The CDR3 spans 15 residues. The J segment lost 5 bases and the V segment lost 2 bases, leaving 5 bases of the junction unmatched. The germline CDR1 and CDR2 sequences are SGHRS and YFSETQ. The CDR3 DNA reads TGCGCCAGCAGCTTTCAGGGGGCGCGGACCGGGGAGCTGTTTTTT. This gives the protein CASSFQGARTGELFF.

The chain combines TRBV6-5 with TRBJ2-7; D is perhaps TRBD1 (5 bases). Germline V CDR1 and CDR2: MNHEY, SVGAGI. This CDR3 comprises 16 residues. V lost 0 bases to trimming and J lost 3 bases, with 15 bases between them. In nucleotides, the CDR3 is TGTGCCAGCAGTTACTCTGGCAGGGCGGATTTCTACGAGCAGTACTTC. Translated, it gives CASSYSGRADFYEQYF.

The count of this clone is one. The chain carries TRBV7-2 and TRBJ1-2, with D hard to call. The V gene lost 1 base and the J gene lost 3 bases, with 9 bases spanning the gap. CDR1 is SGHTA and CDR2 is FQGNSA in the germline V gene. CDR3 length equals 14 residues. CDR3 loop: CASSLGGTYYGYTF. CDR3 nucleotide sequence: TGTGCCAGCAGCTTAGGAGGCACCTACTATGGCTACACCTTC.

The chain combines TRBV7-9 with TRBJ2-3; D is ambiguous. Trimming removed 4 bases from V and 4 bases from J, with 6 bases in between. This CDR3 is built from 12 residues. Germline V gene data show CDR1 as SEHNR and CDR2 as FQNEAQ (reference sequence). This CDR3 reads CASSSAADTQYF. The CDR3 coding sequence is TGTGCCAGCAGCTCCGCCGCAGATACGCAGTATTTT.